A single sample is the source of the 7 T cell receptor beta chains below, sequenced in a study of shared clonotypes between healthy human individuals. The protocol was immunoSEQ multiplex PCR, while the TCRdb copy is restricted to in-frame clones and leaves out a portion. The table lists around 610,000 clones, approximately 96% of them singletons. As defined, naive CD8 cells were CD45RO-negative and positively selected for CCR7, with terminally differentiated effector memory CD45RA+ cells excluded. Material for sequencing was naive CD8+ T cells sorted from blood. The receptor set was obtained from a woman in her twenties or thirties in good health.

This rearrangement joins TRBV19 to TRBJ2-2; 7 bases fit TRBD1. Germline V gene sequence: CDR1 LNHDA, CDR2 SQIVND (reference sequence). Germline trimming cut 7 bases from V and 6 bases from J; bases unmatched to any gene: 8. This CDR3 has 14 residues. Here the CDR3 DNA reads TGTGCCAGTAATCCGGGACAGATGGCCGGGGAGCTGTTTTTT. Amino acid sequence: CASNPGQMAGELFF.

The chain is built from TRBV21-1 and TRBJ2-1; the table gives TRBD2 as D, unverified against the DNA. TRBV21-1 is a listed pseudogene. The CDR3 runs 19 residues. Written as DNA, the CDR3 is TGTGCCAGCAGCAAAGACTTTAGCGGGAGTCTAGTTAGGTACAATGAGCAGTTCTTC. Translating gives CASSKDFSGSLVRYNEQFF.

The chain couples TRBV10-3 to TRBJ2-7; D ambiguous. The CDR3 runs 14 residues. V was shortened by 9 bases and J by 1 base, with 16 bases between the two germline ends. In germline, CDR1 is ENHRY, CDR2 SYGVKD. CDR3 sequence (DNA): TGTGCCATGGGGAACGGCGCACCATCCTACGAGCAGTACTTC. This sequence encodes CAMGNGAPSYEQYF.

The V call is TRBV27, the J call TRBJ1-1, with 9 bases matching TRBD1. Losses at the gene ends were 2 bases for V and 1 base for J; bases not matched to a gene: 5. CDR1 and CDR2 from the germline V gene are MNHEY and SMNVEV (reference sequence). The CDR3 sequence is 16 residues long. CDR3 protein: CASSLGTGMGNTEAFF. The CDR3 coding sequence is TGTGCCAGCAGTTTAGGGACAGGGATGGGGAACACTGAAGCTTTCTTT.

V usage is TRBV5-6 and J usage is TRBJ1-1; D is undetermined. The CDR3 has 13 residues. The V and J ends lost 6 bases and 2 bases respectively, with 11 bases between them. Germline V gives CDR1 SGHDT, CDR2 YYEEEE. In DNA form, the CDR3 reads TGTGCCAGCACGCGGCGGCGAAACACTGAAGCTTTCTTT. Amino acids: CASTRRRNTEAFF.

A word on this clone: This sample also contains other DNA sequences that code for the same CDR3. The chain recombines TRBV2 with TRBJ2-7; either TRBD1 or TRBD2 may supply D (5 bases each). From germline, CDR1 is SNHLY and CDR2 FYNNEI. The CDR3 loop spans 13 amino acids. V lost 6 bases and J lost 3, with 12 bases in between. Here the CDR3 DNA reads TGTGCCAGCAGGGGGACGGGCAGCTACGAGCAGTACTTC. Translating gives CASRGTGSYEQYF.

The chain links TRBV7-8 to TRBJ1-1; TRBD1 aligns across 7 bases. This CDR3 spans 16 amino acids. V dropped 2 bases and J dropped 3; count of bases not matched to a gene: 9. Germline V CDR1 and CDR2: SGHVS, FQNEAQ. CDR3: CASSLRTGQVDTEAFF. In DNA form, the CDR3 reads TGTGCCAGCAGCTTAAGGACTGGACAGGTGGACACTGAAGCTTTCTTT.